These 18 T cell receptor beta chains were all obtained from the same sample, sequenced in a study of T-cell memory formation after mild COVID-19. TCRdb re-called the 5' RACE reads through MiXCR, storing one row per CDR3 protein. The sample holds about 260,000 distinct CDR3 sequences, around 8% seen once. Sequenced sample: PBMCs or a T cell subset sorted from them (not recorded which). These receptors originate from a man aged 18 to 29 who had mild COVID-19 (a few samples of this study predate the infection). Cell type and time point are not known.

The V and J genes are TRBV2 and TRBJ2-3; the D is unclear. The germline gives CDR1 SNHLY, CDR2 FYNNEI. V was clipped by 3 bases and J by 4 bases, with 14 bases between them. The CDR3 covers 15 residues. The DNA for the CDR3 is TGTGCCAGCAGTGAGACCCCGACCGGCCCAGATACGCAGTATTTT. Encoded protein: CASSETPTGPDTQYF.

In this sample, this clonotype turned up a few times. The chain couples TRBV6-2 or TRBV6-3 to TRBJ2-2; maybe TRBD1 (5 bases). Per the germline V gene, CDR1 is MNHEY and CDR2 is SVGEGT. V lost 6 bases to trimming and J lost 6 bases, with 17 bases between them. The CDR3 consists of 15 residues. CDR3 bases: TGTGCCAGCAGAGGCCAAGGGGTAGGGTCCGGGGAGCTGTTTTTT. It codes for CASRGQGVGSGELFF.

In this sample, this clonotype turned up a few times. The rearrangement links TRBV7-2 to TRBJ1-2; no definite D call. This CDR3 is 17 amino acids long. Per the germline V gene, CDR1 is SGHTA and CDR2 is FQGNSA. The V end was cut by 1 base, the J end by 0 bases, with 15 bases between. This chain's CDR3 is CASSLDSSTASNYGYTF. In DNA form, the CDR3 reads TGTGCCAGCAGCTTAGACAGCAGTACGGCTTCTAACTATGGCTACACCTTC.

This clonotype has ten or more counts. This chain links TRBV5-4 with TRBJ1-1; the match to TRBD1 covers 7 bases. Germline values: CDR1 SGHNT, CDR2 YYREEE (reference sequence). Trimming removed 0 bases from V and 7 bases from J; junction bases left unmatched: 6. This CDR3 is 14 amino acids long. DNA for the CDR3: TGTGCCAGCAGCTTGGAAGGGGGCTATGGTGAAGCTTTCTTT. This translates into CASSLEGGYGEAFF.

In this sample, this clonotype turned up many times. The genes are TRBV5-1 and TRBJ2-7; D might be TRBD1 (6 bases). V was trimmed by 7 bases and J by 5 bases, leaving 13 bases between them. Per the germline V gene, CDR1 is SGHRS and CDR2 is YFSETQ. There are 12 residues in the CDR3. CDR3 bases: TGCGCCAGCCCCGAGACAGGAGACGAGCAGTACTTC. This gives the protein CASPETGDEQYF.

The chain couples TRBV14 to TRBJ2-3; D call uncertain. The CDR3 consists of 14 residues. Trimming removed 1 base at V and 1 base at J, with 6 bases between. CDR1 is SGHDN and CDR2 is FVKESK in the germline V gene. The DNA for the CDR3 is TGTGCCAGCAGCCAAGGACTCGGCACAGATACGCAGTATTTT. It encodes CASSQGLGTDTQYF. Looking up the rest from reference TRBV14 and TRBJ2-3 gives the full variable domain: EAGVTQFPSHSVIEKGQTVTLRCDPISGHDNLYWYRRVMGKEIKFLLHFVKESKQDESGMPNNRFLAERTGGTYSTLKVQPAELEDSGVYFCASSQGLGTDTQYFGPGTRLTVL.

This chain links TRBV3-1 with TRBJ2-5; 9 nucleotides agree with TRBD2. This CDR3 spans 18 amino acids. Germline CDR1 is LGHDT and CDR2 is YNNKEL (reference sequence). Trimming cost V 0 bases and J 2 bases; bases outside gene matches: 10. CDR3 loop: CASSQDLFLAGLQETQYF. Here the CDR3 DNA reads TGTGCCAGCAGCCAAGATCTTTTTCTAGCGGGGCTACAAGAGACCCAGTACTTC.

Only a few counts were recorded for this clonotype. The V gene is TRBV5-1, the J gene TRBJ1-1; TRBD1 might be the D (6 bases). Trimming stripped 2 bases from V and 7 bases from J, with 15 bases between. This CDR3 spans 14 amino acids. The germline V gene has CDR1 SGHRS and CDR2 YFSETQ. DNA for the CDR3: TGCGCCAGCAGCTTTGGGACACCCAAGGGTGAAGCTTTCTTT. Translation: CASSFGTPKGEAFF.

Ten or more counts support this clonotype. V and J are TRBV5-4 and TRBJ1-1; 7 bases match TRBD1. J was trimmed by 5 bases and V by 6 bases; bases with no gene match: 13. This CDR3 is built from 15 residues. Germline assignment: CDR1 SGHNT and CDR2 YYREEE (reference sequence). The CDR3 DNA sequence: TGTGCCAGCACCTTAGGCGCCCCAGGGGGGACTGAAGCTTTCTTT. Its protein is CASTLGAPGGTEAFF. The full variable domain, rest sourced from reference TRBV5-4 and TRBJ1-1, is ETGVTQSPTHLIKTRGQQVTLRCSSQSGHNTVSWYQQALGQGPQFIFQYYREEENGRGNFPPRFSGLQFPNYSSELNVNALELDDSALYLCASTLGAPGGTEAFFGQGTRLTVV.

This clonotype came up a few times. The CDR3 spells CASSLGLVGEQFF. The CDR3, as DNA: TGTGCCAGCAGTTTGGGACTAGTGGGTGAGCAGTTCTTC. The chain recombines TRBV12-3 or TRBV12-4 with TRBJ2-1; 8 bases fit TRBD2. Trimming removed 3 bases from V and 9 bases from J; junction bases left unmatched: 4. This CDR3 is built from 13 residues.

The rearrangement links TRBV12-3 or TRBV12-4 to TRBJ1-2; D perhaps matches TRBD1 (5 bases). The CDR3 has 16 amino acids. The V end lost 6 bases, the J end lost 1 base, and 18 bases lay between the germline ends. As DNA, the CDR3 is TGTGCCAGCAGCTCTGAACAGTGGGACGGTAACTATGGCTACACCTTC. This translates into CASSSEQWDGNYGYTF.

This clonotype came up a few times. The chain links TRBV5-1 to TRBJ1-6; 8 positions agree with TRBD1. The CDR3 extends over 15 amino acids. V was clipped by 1 base and J by 7 bases; unmatched bases: 4. CDR1 SGHRS and CDR2 YFSETQ come from the germline V gene. Here the CDR3 DNA reads TGCGCCAGCAGCTTGTCTACAGGGGGGAATTCACCCCTCCACTTT. Translated: CASSLSTGGNSPLHF.

This clonotype was counted between two and nine times. This rearrangement joins TRBV4-1 to TRBJ2-7; possibly TRBD1 for D (6 bases). The CDR3 runs to 15 residues. Trimming removed 1 base from V and 7 bases from J, with 17 bases in between. Germline lookup yields CDR1 MGHRA and CDR2 YSYEKL. CDR3 sequence (DNA): TGCGCCAGCAGCCAAGGGTTACAGGGATCGGGGGAGCAGTACGTC. Translated: CASSQGLQGSGEQYV.

J is TRBJ1-1 and V is TRBV12-3 or TRBV12-4, with 7 bases aligning to TRBD1. Trimming took 6 bases from V and 3 from J; bases not matched to a gene: 4. There are 13 residues in the CDR3. The DNA for the CDR3 is TGTGCCAGCAGGAAAACAGGGGACACTGAAGCTTTCTTT. It codes for CASRKTGDTEAFF.

This clonotype was counted ten times or more. The genes are TRBV6-2 or TRBV6-3 and TRBJ1-2; the D is unclear. CDR3 length: 12 residues. From germline, CDR1 is MNHEY and CDR2 SVGEGT. Trimming stripped 0 bases from V and 12 bases from J, with 11 bases between. The CDR3, as DNA: TGTGCCAGCAGTTACTCGGCGGACTTTAACACCTTC. The encoded protein is CASSYSADFNTF.

The chain combines TRBV7-2 with TRBJ2-6, with D possibly matching TRBD2 (6 bases). The CDR3 has 17 amino acids. Trimming stripped 1 base from V and 1 base from J, with 11 bases between. Per the germline V gene, CDR1 is SGHTA and CDR2 is FQGNSA. The CDR3 nucleotides are TGTGCCAGCAGCTTAGGCGGGGTTAAGTCTGGGGCCAACGTCCTGACTTTC. Its protein product is CASSLGGVKSGANVLTF.

The sample holds a few counts of this clonotype. A junction end diverges from the germline sequence, so it may reflect a read error. This sequence joins TRBV7-7 and TRBJ2-5; TRBD2 matches at 8 bases. This CDR3 is built from 15 residues. Germline CDR1 is SSHAT and CDR2 is FNYEAQ (reference sequence). CDR3 nucleotide sequence: TGTGCTAGCAGCCGGGGGGGGACGTACCAAGAGACCCAGTACTTC. Encoded protein: CASSRGGTYQETQYF.

The chain joins TRBV7-2 to TRBJ2-3; 11 bases are a match to TRBD2. Unmatched junction bases numbered 6, after V lost 5 bases and J lost 5 bases. Germline CDR1 and CDR2: SGHTA and FQGNSA. The CDR3 is 15 residues long. The CDR3 DNA sequence: TGTGCCAGCAGCCAGACTAGCGGGGTGGGAGATACGCAGTATTTT. Its protein is CASSQTSGVGDTQYF.